This T cell receptor beta chain was captured in a study of blood T cell repertoires in COVID-19. This table comes from immunoSEQ multiplex PCR, and its TCRdb copy is limited to in-frame clones, with some not included. Here the sample spans 200,000 to 300,000 clones, around nine tenths being singletons. Trimming left V 6 bases short and J 0 bases short, with 26 bases between. There are 20 residues in the CDR3. The germline CDR1 and CDR2 sequences are SNHLY and FYNNEI. V gene TRBV2 combines with J gene TRBJ1-4, with a weak D call TRBD1 (6 bases). The sequence came from a woman in her late teens or twenties who had recovered from COVID-19. Sequenced sample: PBMCs or T cells enriched from blood (not recorded which). The DNA for the CDR3 is TGTGCCAGCAGGAGGGGCGGCAGGGGACGGTTTTTTGCAACTAATGAAAAACTGTTTTTT. This sequence encodes CASRRGGRGRFFATNEKLFF.